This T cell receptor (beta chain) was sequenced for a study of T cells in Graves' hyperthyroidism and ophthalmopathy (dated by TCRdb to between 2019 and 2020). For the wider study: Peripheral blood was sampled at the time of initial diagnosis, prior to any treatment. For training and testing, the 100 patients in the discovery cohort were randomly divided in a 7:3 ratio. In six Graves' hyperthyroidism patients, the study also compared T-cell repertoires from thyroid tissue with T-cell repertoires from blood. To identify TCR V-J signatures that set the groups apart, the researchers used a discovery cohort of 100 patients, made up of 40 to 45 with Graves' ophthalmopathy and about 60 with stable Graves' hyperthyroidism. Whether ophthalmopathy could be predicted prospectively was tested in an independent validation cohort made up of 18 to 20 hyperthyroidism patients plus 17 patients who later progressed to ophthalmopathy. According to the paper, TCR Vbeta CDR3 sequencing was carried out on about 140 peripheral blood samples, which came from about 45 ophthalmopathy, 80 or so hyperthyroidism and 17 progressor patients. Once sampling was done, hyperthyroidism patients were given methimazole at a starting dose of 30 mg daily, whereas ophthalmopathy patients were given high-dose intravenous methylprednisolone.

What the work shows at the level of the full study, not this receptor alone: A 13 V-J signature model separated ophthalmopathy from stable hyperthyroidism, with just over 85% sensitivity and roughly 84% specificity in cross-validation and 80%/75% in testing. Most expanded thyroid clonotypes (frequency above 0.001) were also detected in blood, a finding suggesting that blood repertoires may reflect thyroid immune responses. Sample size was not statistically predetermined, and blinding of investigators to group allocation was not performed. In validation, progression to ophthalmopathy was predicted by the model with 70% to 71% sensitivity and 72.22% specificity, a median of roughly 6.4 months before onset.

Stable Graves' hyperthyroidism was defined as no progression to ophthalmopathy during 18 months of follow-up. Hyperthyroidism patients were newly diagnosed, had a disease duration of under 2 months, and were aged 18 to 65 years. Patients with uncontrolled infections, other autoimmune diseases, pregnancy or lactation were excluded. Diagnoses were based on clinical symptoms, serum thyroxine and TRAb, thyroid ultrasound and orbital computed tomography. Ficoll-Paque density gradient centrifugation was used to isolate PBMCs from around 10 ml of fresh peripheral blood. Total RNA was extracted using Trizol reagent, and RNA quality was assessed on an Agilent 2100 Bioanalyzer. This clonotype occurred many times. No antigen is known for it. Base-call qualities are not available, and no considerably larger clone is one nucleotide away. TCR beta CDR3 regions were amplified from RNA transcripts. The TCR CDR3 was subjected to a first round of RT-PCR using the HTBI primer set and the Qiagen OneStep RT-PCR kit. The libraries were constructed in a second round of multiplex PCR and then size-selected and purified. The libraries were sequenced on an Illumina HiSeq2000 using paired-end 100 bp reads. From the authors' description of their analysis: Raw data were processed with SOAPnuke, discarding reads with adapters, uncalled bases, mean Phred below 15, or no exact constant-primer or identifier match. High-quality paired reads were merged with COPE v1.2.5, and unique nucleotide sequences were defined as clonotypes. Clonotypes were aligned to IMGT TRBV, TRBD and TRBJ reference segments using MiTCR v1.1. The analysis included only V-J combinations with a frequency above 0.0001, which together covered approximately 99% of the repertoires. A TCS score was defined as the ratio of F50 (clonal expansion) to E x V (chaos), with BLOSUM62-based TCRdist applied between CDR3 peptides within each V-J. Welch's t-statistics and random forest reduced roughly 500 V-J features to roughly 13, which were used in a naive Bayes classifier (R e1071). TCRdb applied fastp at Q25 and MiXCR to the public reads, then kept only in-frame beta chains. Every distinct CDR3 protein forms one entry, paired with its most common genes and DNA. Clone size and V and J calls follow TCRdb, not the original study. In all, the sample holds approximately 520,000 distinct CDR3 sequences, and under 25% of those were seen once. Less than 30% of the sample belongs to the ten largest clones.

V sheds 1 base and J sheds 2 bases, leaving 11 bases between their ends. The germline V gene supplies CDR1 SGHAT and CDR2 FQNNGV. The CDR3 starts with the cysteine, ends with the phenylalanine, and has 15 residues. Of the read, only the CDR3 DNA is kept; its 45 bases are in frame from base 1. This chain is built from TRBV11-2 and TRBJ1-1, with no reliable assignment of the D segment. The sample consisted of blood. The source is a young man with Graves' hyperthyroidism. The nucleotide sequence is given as TGTGCCAGCAGCTTAGTAGGGAGGGTTAACACTGAAGCTTTCTTT. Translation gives CASSLVGRVNTEAFF.